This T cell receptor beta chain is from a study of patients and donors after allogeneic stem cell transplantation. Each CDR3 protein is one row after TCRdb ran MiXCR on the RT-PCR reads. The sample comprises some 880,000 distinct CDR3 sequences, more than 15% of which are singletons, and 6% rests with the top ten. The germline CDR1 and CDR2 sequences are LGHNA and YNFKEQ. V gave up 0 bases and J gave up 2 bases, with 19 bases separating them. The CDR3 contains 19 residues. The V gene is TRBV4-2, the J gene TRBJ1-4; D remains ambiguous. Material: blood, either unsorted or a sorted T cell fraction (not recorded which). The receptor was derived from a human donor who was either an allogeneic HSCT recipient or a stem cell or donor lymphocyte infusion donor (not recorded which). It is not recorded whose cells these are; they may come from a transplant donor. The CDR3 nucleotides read TGTGCCAGCAGCCAAGATCGATTTTCGGGGAGAGGGACTAATGAAAAACTGTTTTTT. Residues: CASSQDRFSGRGTNEKLFF.